What follows describes a single T cell receptor (beta chain). The antigen remains unidentified. Following extraction, RNA underwent reverse transcription to cDNA, which served as the sequencing template. Only in-frame clones appear in the TCRdb table, and some are missing; sequencing was by immunoSEQ multiplex PCR. The sample has roughly 180,000 clones, less than 70% seen once. The data stem from a study of CD8+ T cells in alopecia areata. Background on the study: Each day, treated patients took oral tofacitinib twice, at 5 to 10 mg per dose. The study, taken as a whole, reports: Especially in alopecia totalis/universalis, lesional scalp showed greater clonality than normal scalp did.

Described treatment: oral pan-JAK inhibitor, 5-10 mg twice daily. CD4+ and CD8+ T cells were sorted from PBMCs. The TCR originated in a human donor with alopecia areata. Material: CD8+ T cells sorted from blood, obtained at week 24, from a patient treated with tofacitinib.

The CDR3, as DNA: TGTGCCAGCAGCTCTAGCGGGGAGGGCACAGATACGCAGTATTTT. Amino acids: CASSSSGEGTDTQYF. J is TRBJ2-3 and V is TRBV14; TRBD2 matches at 9 bases. The germline gives CDR1 SGHDN, CDR2 FVKESK. Trimming took 5 bases from V and 1 from J; bases not matched to a gene: 4. The CDR3 is made up of 15 amino acids.